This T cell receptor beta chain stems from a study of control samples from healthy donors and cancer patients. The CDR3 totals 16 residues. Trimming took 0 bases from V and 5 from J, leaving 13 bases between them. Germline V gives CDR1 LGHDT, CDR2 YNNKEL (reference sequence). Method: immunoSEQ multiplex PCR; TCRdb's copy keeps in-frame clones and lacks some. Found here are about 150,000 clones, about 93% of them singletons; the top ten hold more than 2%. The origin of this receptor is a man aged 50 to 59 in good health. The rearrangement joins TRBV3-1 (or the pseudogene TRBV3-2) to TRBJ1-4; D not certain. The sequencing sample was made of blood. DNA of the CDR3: TGTGCCAGCAGCCAAGAACTAATAGGGAGGAATGAAAAACTGTTTTTT. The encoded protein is CASSQELIGRNEKLFF.